This T cell receptor beta chain was identified during a study of shared T cell receptors in the human thymus. This clone has only one observation. Data came from immunoSEQ multiplex PCR; TCRdb stores just in-frame clones and leaves some out. The sample holds about 730,000 clones, 70% to 90% seen once. CDR1 is MNHEY and CDR2 is SMNVEV in the germline V gene (reference sequence). Losses at the gene ends were 8 bases for V and 4 bases for J; bases not matched to a gene: 5. The CDR3 is 12 residues long. The same data also went into a second study, on human thymus T cells. That study adds: Resections from corrective heart surgery supplied the thymus tissue.

The specimen was thymocytes. The sequence was obtained from a girl in the first two years of life with a congenital heart defect. The V call is TRBV27, the J call TRBJ2-7, with TRBD2 identical over 7 bases. CDR3 in DNA: TGTGCCAGCGGGACGGGGGGTTACGAGCAGTACTTC. Protein: CASGTGGYEQYF.